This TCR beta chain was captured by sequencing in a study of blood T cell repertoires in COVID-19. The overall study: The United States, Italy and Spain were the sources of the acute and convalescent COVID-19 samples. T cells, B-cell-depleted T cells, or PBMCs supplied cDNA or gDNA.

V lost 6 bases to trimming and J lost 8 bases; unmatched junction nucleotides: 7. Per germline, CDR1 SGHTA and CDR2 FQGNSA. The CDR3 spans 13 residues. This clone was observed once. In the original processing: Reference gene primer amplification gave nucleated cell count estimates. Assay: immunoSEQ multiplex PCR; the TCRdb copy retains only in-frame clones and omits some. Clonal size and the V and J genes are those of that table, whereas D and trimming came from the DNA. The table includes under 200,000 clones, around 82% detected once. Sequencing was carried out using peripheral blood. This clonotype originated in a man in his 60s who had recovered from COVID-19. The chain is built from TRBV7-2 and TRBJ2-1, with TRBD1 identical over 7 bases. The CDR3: CASRIGGGDEQFF. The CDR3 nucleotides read TGTGCCAGCAGGATAGGGGGCGGCGATGAGCAGTTCTTC. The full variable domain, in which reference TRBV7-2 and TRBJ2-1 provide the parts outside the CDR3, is GAGVSQSPSNKVTEKGKDVELRCDPISGHTALYWYRQSLGQGLEFLIYFQGNSAPDKSGLPSDRFSAERTGGSVSTLTIQRTQQEDSAVYLCASRIGGGDEQFFGPGTRLTVL.